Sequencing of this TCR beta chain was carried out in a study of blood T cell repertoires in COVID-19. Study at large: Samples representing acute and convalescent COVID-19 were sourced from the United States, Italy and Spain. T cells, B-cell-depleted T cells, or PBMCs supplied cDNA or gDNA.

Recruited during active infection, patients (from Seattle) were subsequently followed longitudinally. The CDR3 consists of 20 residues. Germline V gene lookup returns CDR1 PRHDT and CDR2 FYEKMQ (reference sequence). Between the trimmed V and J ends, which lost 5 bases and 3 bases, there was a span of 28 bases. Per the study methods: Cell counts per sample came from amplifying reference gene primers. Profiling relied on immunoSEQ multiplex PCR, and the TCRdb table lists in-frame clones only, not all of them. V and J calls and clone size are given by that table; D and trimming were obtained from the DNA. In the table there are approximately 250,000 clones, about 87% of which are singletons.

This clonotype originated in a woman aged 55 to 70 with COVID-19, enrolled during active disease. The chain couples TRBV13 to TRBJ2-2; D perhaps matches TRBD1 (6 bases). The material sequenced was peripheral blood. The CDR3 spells CASSNPQFQARAGDTGELFF. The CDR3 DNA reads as TGTGCCAGCAGCAACCCTCAATTTCAGGCGCGGGCAGGGGACACCGGGGAGCTGTTTTTT.